What follows describes a single T cell receptor beta chain. Its specificity is unknown. The CDR3 is 17 residues long. CDR1 is LNHDA, CDR2 SQIVND, per germline (reference sequence). V shed 5 bases and J shed 1 base, with 21 bases lying between them. The sample originates from a study of OX40 agonist ivuxolimab in advanced cancers. The study's findings and limits: On average, a greater number of expanded clones characterised CD8+ T cells relative to CD4+. It was not determined which antigens were specifically recognized by the peripheral T cells that had undergone clonal expansion. At 0.1 to 3.0 mg/kg, CD4+ and CD8+ blood T cells expanded clonally by week 6.

TCRdb keeps only in-frame clones here, not all; method: immunoSEQ multiplex PCR. In the table there are roughly 60,000 clones, 75% to 90% of which are singletons. Sampled blood was obtained at baseline, cycle 4 day 1, and cycle 7 day 1. The receptor was derived from an adult with an advanced solid tumor such as melanoma, head and neck, liver or kidney cancer. The source material was CD4+ or CD8+ T cells sorted from blood, sampled in a trial of the OX40 agonist ivuxolimab. The V and J genes are TRBV19 and TRBJ2-7, with D perhaps TRBD1 (6 bases). The CDR3 DNA sequence: TGTGCCAGTAGTCCCTTTTCTACAGGGTTGTCTTCCTACGAGCAGTACTTC. Amino acid sequence: CASSPFSTGLSSYEQYF.